This T cell receptor (beta chain) was identified in a study of T cell repertoires in cytomegalovirus infection. As for the study in general: Well-studied HLA-B-restricted CMV epitopes were used in the study alongside recently identified HLA-C-restricted ones.

As concerns this clonotype: The antigen is unknown. The junction differs from germline at one of its ends, possibly a read error.

One entry per CDR3 protein, called by TCRdb with MiXCR from the reads. The repertoire includes approximately 910,000 distinct CDR3 sequences, 30% to 40% of them detected once, and roughly an eighth sits in the top ten. Germline loops: CDR1 SGHTA, CDR2 FQGNSA. This CDR3 is 13 amino acids long. The receptor comes from a human donor in good health (CMV status not recorded). Some clones in this sample may be carry-over from other donors' samples. This chain joins TRBV7-2 and TRBJ2-2, with D hard to call. Sequencing used cultured CD8+ T cells from PBMCs, obtained from culture after CMV antigen stimulation. In DNA form, the CDR3 reads TGTGCCAGCAGCTTAGCGGCAGCACTCGAGAAGGATTTT. Its translation: CASSLAAALEKDF.